The subject of this entry is one T cell receptor beta chain. The antigen remains undetermined. The data derive from a study of T-cell memory formation after mild COVID-19. Study outcomes and limitations: The study detected some responding clones in pre-infection memory, suggesting cross-reactive memory joined. The study found balanced CD4/CD8 in clones contracting day 15 to 85 and a CD4+ lean in later expanders.

TCRdb passed the 5' RACE reads through MiXCR, listing each CDR3 protein once. The table shows fewer than 350,000 distinct CDR3 sequences, with approximately 16% occurring only once. CDR3 length: 15 residues. V gave up 6 bases and J gave up 2 bases; unmatched junction bases: 6. The receptor comes from a man aged 18 to 30 who had mild COVID-19 (a few samples of this study predate the infection). Cell type and time point are not known. Sequenced input: PBMCs or a T cell subset sorted from them (not recorded which). J is TRBJ2-7 and V is TRBV12-3 or TRBV12-4; 11 nucleotides match TRBD2. CDR3: CASSWGLAVTYEQYF. The CDR3 DNA follows: TGTGCCAGCAGCTGGGGACTAGCGGTTACCTACGAGCAGTACTTC.